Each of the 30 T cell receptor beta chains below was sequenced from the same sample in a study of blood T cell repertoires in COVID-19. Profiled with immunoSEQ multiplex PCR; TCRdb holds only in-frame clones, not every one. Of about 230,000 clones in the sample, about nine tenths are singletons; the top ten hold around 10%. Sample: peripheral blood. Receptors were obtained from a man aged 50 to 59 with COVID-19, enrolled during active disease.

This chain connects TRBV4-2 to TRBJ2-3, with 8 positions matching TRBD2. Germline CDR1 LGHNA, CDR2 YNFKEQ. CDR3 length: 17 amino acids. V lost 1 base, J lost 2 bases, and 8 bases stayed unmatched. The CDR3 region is CASSQGGAGGTTDTQYF. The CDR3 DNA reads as TGTGCCAGCAGCCAAGGAGGGGCGGGGGGAACCACAGATACGCAGTATTTT.

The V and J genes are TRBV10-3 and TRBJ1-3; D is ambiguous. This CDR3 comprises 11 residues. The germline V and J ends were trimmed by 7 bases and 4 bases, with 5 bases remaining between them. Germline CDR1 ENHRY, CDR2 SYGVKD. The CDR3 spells CAITEGNTIYF. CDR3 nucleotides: TGTGCCATCACGGAGGGAAACACCATATATTTT.

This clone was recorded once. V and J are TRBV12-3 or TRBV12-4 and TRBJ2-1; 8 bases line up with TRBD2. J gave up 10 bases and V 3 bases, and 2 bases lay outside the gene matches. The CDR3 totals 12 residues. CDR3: CASSFSSGEQFF. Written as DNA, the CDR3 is TGTGCCAGCAGTTTCTCTAGCGGGGAGCAGTTCTTC.

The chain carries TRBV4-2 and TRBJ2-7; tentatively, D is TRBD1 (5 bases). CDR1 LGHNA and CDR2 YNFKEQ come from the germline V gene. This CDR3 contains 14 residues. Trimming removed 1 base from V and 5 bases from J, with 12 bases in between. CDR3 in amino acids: CASSQVGRGHEQYF. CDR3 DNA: TGTGCCAGCAGCCAAGTGGGTAGGGGCCACGAGCAGTACTTC.

For the CDR3, the DNA is TGTGCCAGTAGTATACTAGCGGGGTACACAGATACGCAGTATTTT. Translation gives CASSILAGYTDTQYF. V and J are TRBV19 and TRBJ2-3; 9 nucleotides align to TRBD2. The V gene end was trimmed by 2 bases and the J gene end by 2 bases; junction bases not matched to a gene: 2. This CDR3 has 15 residues. Germline V gene data show CDR1 as LNHDA and CDR2 as SQIVND (reference sequence).

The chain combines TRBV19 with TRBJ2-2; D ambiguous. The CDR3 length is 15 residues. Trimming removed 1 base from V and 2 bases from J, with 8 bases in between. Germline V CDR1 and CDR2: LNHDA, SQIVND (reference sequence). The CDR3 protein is CASSIVSINTGELFF. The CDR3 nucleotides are TGTGCCAGTAGTATAGTGTCAATTAACACCGGGGAGCTGTTTTTT.

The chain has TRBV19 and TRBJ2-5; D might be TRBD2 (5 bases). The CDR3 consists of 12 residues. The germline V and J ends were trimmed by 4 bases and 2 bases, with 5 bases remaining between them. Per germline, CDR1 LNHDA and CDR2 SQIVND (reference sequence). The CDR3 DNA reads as TGTGCCAGTAGTAGGGAGCAAGAGACCCAGTACTTC. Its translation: CASSREQETQYF.

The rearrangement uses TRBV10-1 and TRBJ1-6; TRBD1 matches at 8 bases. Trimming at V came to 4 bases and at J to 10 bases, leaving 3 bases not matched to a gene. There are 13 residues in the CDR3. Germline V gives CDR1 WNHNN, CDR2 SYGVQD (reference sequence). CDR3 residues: CASSAGTGSPLHF. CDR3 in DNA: TGCGCCAGCAGTGCCGGGACAGGATCACCCCTCCACTTT.

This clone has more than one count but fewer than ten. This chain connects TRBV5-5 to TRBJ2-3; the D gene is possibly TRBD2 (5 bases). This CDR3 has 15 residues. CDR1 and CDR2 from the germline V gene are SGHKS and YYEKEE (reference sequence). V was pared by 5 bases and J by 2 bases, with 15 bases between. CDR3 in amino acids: CASSLERPSTDTQYF. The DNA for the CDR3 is TGTGCCAGCAGTTTAGAGCGGCCTTCCACAGATACGCAGTATTTT.

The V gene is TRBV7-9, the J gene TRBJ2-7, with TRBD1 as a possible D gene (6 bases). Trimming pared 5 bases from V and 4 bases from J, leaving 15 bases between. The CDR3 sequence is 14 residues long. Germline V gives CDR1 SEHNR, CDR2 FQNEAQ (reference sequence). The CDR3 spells CASSPRDTTYEQYF. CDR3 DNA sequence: TGTGCCAGCAGCCCCCGGGACACAACTTACGAGCAGTACTTC.

The CDR3 bases are TGTGCCAGCAGTTACTCCCGGGACAGCTACGAGCAGTACTTC. Translating it yields CASSYSRDSYEQYF. The gene calls are TRBV6-5 and TRBJ2-7; 7 bases line up with TRBD1. This CDR3 has 14 residues. Unmatched junction bases numbered 2, after V lost 0 bases and J lost 3 bases. Germline V gene lookup returns CDR1 MNHEY and CDR2 SVGAGI.

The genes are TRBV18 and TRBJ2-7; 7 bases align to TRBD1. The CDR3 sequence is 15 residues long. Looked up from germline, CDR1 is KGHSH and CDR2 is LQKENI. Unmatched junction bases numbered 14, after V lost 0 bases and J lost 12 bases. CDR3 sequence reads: CASSPPGTVPLFAYF. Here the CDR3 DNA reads TGTGCCAGCTCACCACCGGGGACAGTTCCCTTATTCGCGTACTTC.

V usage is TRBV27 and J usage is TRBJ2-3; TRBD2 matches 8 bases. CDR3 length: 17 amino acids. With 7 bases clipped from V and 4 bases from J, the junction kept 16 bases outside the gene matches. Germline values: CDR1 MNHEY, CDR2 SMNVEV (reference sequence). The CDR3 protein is CASIGSGGPPWADTQYF. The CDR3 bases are TGTGCCAGCATAGGTTCGGGGGGGCCCCCATGGGCAGATACGCAGTATTTT.

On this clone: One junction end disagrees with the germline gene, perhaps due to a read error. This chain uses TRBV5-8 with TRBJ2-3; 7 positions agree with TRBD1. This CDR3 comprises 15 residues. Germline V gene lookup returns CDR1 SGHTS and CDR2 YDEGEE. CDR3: CASSPRQGRTDTQYF. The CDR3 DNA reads TGCGCCAGCAGCCCACGACAGGGACGCACAGATACGCAGTATTTT.

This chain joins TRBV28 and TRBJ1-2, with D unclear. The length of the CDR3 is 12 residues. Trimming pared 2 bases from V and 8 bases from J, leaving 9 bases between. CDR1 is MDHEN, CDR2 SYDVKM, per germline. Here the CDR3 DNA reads TGTGCCAGCAGTTTAGGGCGTCGGGGCTACACCTTC. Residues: CASSLGRRGYTF.

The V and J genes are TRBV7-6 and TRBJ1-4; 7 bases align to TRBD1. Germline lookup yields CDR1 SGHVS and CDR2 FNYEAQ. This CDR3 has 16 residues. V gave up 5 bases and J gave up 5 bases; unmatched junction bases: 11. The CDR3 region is CASSPDSGQPNEKLFF. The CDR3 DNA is TGTGCCAGCAGCCCCGACTCGGGACAGCCAAATGAAAAACTGTTTTTT.

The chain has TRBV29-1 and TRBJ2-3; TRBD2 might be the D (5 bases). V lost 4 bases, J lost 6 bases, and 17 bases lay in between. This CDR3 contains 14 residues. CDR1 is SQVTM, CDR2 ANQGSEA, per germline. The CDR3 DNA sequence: TGCAGCGTTGGAACGGGAATGTCTCTCGATACGCAGTATTTT. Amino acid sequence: CSVGTGMSLDTQYF.

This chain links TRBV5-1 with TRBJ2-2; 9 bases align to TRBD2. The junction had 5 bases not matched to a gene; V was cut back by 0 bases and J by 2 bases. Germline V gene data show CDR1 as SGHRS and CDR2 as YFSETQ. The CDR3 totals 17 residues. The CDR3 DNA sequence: TGCGCCAGCAGCTTGGGGCTAGCGGGACGAAACACCGGGGAGCTGTTTTTT. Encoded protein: CASSLGLAGRNTGELFF.

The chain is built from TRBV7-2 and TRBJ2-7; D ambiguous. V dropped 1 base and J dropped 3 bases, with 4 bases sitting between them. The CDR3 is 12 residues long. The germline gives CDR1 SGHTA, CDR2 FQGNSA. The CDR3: CASSLESYEQYF. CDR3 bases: TGTGCCAGCAGCTTAGAGAGCTACGAGCAGTACTTC.

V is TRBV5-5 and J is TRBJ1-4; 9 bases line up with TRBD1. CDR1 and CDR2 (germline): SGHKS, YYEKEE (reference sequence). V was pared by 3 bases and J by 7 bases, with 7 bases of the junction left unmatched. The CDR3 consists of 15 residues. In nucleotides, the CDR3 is TGTGCCAGCAGCTCCGGGCCGGGACAGGGTGAAAAACTGTTTTTT. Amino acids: CASSSGPGQGEKLFF.

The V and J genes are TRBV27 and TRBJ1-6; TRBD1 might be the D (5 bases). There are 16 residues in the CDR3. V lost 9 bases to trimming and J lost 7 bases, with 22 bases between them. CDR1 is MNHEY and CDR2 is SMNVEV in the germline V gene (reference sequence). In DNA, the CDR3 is TGTGCCAGTACCGCGGGGACGGGACCCGCCAATTCACCCCTCCACTTT. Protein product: CASTAGTGPANSPLHF.

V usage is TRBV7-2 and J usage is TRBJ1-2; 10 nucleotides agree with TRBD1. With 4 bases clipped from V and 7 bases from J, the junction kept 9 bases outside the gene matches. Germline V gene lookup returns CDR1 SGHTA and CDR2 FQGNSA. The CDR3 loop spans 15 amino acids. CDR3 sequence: CASSSPGTGVGGYTF. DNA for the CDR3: TGTGCCAGCAGCTCCCCCGGGACAGGGGTGGGTGGCTACACCTTC.

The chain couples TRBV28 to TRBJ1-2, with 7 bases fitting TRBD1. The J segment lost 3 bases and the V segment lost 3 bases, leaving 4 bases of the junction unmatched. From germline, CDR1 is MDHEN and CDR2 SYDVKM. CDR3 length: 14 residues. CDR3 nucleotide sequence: TGTGCCAGCAGTTTTTCAGGGGGGTACTATGGCTACACCTTC. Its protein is CASSFSGGYYGYTF.

As DNA, the CDR3 is TGCAGCGTTGTGGCGGGAGTATTTTTGGGGGGTACGCAGTATTTT. Protein: CSVVAGVFLGGTQYF. This rearrangement joins TRBV29-1 to TRBJ2-3, with 7 bases that match TRBD2. Trimming took 4 bases from V and 8 from J; bases not matched to a gene: 15. Germline CDR1 and CDR2: SQVTM and ANQGSEA. CDR3 length: 15 residues.

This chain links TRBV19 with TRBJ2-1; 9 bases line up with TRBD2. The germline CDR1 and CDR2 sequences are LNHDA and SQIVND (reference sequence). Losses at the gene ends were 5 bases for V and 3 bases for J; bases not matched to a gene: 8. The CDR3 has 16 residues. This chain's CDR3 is CASSARLADYYNEQFF. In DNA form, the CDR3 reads TGTGCCAGTAGTGCAAGACTAGCGGACTACTACAATGAGCAGTTCTTC.

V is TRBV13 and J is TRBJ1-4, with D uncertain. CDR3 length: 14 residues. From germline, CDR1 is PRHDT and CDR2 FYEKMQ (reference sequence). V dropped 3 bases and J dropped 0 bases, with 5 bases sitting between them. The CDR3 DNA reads TGTGCCAGCAGCTTCGGGTCAACTAATGAAAAACTGTTTTTT. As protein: CASSFGSTNEKLFF.

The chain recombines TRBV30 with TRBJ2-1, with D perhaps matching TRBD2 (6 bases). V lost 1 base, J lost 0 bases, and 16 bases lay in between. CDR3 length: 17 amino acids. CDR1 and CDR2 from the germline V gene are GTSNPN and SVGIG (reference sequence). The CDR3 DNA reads TGTGCCTGGAGTGGGGCTAGCGTCACTAGCTCCTACAATGAGCAGTTCTTC. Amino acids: CAWSGASVTSSYNEQFF.

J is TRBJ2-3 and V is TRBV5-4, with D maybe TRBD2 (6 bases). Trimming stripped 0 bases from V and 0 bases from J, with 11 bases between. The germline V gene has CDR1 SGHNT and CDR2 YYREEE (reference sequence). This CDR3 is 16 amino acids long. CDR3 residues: CASSLAGGVSTDTQYF. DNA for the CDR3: TGTGCCAGCAGCTTGGCTGGCGGGGTGAGCACAGATACGCAGTATTTT.

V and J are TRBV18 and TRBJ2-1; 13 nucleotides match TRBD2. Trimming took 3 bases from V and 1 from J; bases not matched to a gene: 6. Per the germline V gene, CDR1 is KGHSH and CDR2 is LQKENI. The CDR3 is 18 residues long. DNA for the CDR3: TGTGCCAGCTCACCTTACACTAGCGGGAGGGGGTCCTACAATGAGCAGTTCTTC. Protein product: CASSPYTSGRGSYNEQFF.

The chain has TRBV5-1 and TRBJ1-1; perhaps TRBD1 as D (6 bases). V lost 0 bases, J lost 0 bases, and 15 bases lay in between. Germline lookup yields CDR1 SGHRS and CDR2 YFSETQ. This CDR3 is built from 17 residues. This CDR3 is CASSLARGLDMNTEAFF. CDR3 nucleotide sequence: TGCGCCAGCAGCTTGGCCAGGGGTCTAGATATGAACACTGAAGCTTTCTTT.